A selection of T cell receptor beta chains follows, all from one sample in a study of regulatory T cells in long-lasting Graves disease. TCRdb ran MiXCR on the multiplex PCR reads and lists one entry per CDR3 protein. The sample yields under 300,000 distinct CDR3 sequences, roughly 18% seen once. These data were likewise used in another study, on T cells in Graves' hyperthyroidism and ophthalmopathy.

The sample consisted of peripheral blood mononuclear cells (PBMCs), taken at new diagnosis, from a patient treated with antithyroid drugs. The receptors here all came from a woman younger than 45 with Graves disease. Both conserved end residues are part of each CDR3. The D gene is left open where the match is weak. Clone size is shown for a subset of rows, as once, few, many or a class of expanded clone.

TRBJ1-2 many TRBV3-1 15 - CASSPHGQDGYGYTF TGTGCCAGCAGCCCCCATGGGCAGGATGGCTATGGCTACACCTTC
TRBJ2-2 many TRBV11-2 17 TRBD2 CASSLGLAGGKDGELFF TGTGCCAGCAGCCTGGGACTAGCGGGGGGAAAGGACGGGGAGCTGTTTTTT
TRBJ1-3 many TRBV7-9 14 - CATRPGFSGNTIYF TGTGCTACCCGGCCCGGGTTCTCTGGAAACACCATATATTTT
TRBJ2-5 few TRBV29-1 14 - CSVEMFEGRETQYF TGCAGCGTTGAAATGTTCGAGGGGCGAGAGACCCAGTACTTC
TRBJ2-6 - TRBV27 18 - CASSLYRGPLSGANVLTF TGTGCCAGCAGTTTATATAGGGGTCCCCTCTCTGGGGCCAACGTCCTGACTTTC
TRBJ1-3 many TRBV18 14 - CASSPDNSGNTIYF TGTGCCAGCTCACCAGACAACTCTGGAAACACCATATATTTT
TRBJ1-1 many TRBV14 12 - CASSQGPAVAFF TGTGCCAGCAGCCAGGGCCCTGCAGTGGCTTTCTTT
TRBJ1-6 many TRBV12-3/TRBV12-4 15 TRBD1 CASSPRGTGYSPLHF TGTGCCAGCAGTCCTCGGGGGACAGGGTATTCACCCCTCCACTTT
TRBJ1-5 many TRBV12-3/TRBV12-4 16 - CASRVEGWYSNQPQHF TGTGCCAGCAGGGTTGAGGGATGGTATAGCAATCAGCCCCAGCATTTT
TRBJ2-1 once TRBV19 15 TRBD1 CASSMRFGQVNEQFF TGTGCCAGTAGTATGCGGTTTGGACAGGTCAATGAGCAGTTCTTC
TRBJ1-2 many TRBV15 13 - CATSISFERGYTF TGTGCCACCAGCATTTCCTTCGAAAGAGGCTACACCTTC
TRBJ1-5 - TRBV2 16 TRBD1 CASGGTGEDSNQPQHF TGTGCCAGCGGCGGGACAGGGGAGGACAGCAATCAGCCCCAGCATTTT
TRBJ2-3 many TRBV19 11 - CASSIGDTQYF TGTGCCAGTAGTATTGGAGATACGCAGTATTTT
TRBJ2-5 many TRBV3-1 18 TRBD2 CASSQDVRLARRQETQYF TGTGCCAGCAGCCAAGATGTGCGACTAGCTAGGCGCCAAGAGACCCAGTACTTC
TRBJ2-7 - TRBV28 14 - CASSSPHRYGEQYF TGTGCCAGCAGTTCGCCTCACAGGTACGGAGAGCAGTACTTC
TRBJ1-5 many TRBV19 14 TRBD1 CASSSRGGGETQHF TGTGCCAGTAGTTCGAGAGGGGGCGGTGAGACCCAGCATTTT
TRBJ1-1 many TRBV2 15 TRBD1 CASSELSTGAAEAFF TGTGCCAGCAGTGAATTATCGACAGGGGCCGCTGAAGCTTTCTTT
TRBJ2-7 - TRBV12-3/TRBV12-4 15 - CASSLISISPYEQYF TGTGCCAGCAGTTTAATAAGCATCAGCCCCTACGAGCAGTACTTC
TRBJ2-7 few TRBV6-1 14 TRBD2 CASRPSGEAYEQYF TGTGCCAGCAGACCTAGCGGGGAGGCCTACGAGCAGTACTTC
TRBJ2-3 many TRBV12-5 16 - CASGRTADRITDTQYF TGTGCTAGTGGTCGGACTGCAGATCGGATCACAGATACGCAGTATTTT
TRBJ2-7 many TRBV20-1 16 TRBD2 CSARDPGSGGTYEQYF TGCAGTGCTAGAGATCCGGGTAGCGGGGGAACCTACGAGCAGTACTTC
TRBJ2-3 once TRBV28 17 - CASSLSDSLSSTDTQYF TGTGCCAGCAGTTTAAGTGATTCACTATCAAGCACAGATACGCAGTATTTT
TRBJ1-2 many TRBV12-3/TRBV12-4 15 TRBD1 CASSLVGTGVYGYTF TGTGCCAGCAGTTTAGTCGGGACAGGGGTTTATGGCTACACCTTC
TRBJ1-5 - TRBV7-8 13 TRBD1 CASSNDRDQPQHF TGTGCCAGCAGCAATGACAGGGACCAGCCCCAGCATTTT
TRBJ2-7 - TRBV18 14 - CASSPPWGVYEQYF TGTGCCAGCTCACCACCGTGGGGAGTCTACGAGCAGTACTTC
TRBJ1-6 many TRBV27 13 - CATAGQSSSPLHF TGTGCCACCGCGGGACAATCCTCGTCACCCCTCCACTTT
TRBJ2-5 many TRBV7-9 16 - CASSLRYRGRRETQYF TGTGCCAGCAGCTTAAGATATCGGGGGCGCAGGGAGACCCAGTACTTC
TRBJ2-7 many TRBV12-3/TRBV12-4 14 TRBD1 CASSFTQGEYEQYF TGTGCCAGCAGTTTTACACAGGGGGAGTACGAGCAGTACTTC
TRBJ2-7 many TRBV6-5 16 TRBD1 CASSYSTTGGLPEQYF TGTGCCAGCAGTTACTCAACGACAGGGGGTCTTCCCGAGCAGTACTTC
TRBJ1-1 many TRBV12-3/TRBV12-4 14 - CASSFPIMNTEAFF TGTGCCAGCAGTTTCCCGATCATGAACACTGAAGCTTTCTTT
TRBJ1-1 many TRBV4-1 14 TRBD1 CASSQPWDSTEAFF TGCGCCAGCAGCCAACCTTGGGACAGCACTGAAGCTTTCTTT
TRBJ2-2 many TRBV10-3 14 - CAIRGTANTGELFF TGTGCCATCAGGGGGACGGCGAACACCGGGGAGCTGTTTTTT
TRBJ1-6 many TRBV27 14 - CASSPRDDNSPLHF TGTGCCAGCAGTCCCCGGGACGACAATTCACCCCTCCACTTT
TRBJ1-5 few TRBV9 15 - CASSPYRDSNQPQHF TGTGCCAGCAGCCCCTACCGGGACAGCAATCAGCCCCAGCATTTT
TRBJ1-1 many TRBV14 14 - CASSQQRLNTEAFF TGTGCCAGCAGCCAGCAGAGATTGAACACTGAAGCTTTCTTT
TRBJ2-5 - TRBV10-3 16 TRBD2 CAISDGLAGTFQTQYF TGTGCCATCAGTGATGGACTAGCGGGGACCTTCCAGACCCAGTACTTC
TRBJ1-4 many TRBV15 14 - CATSSGPGYEKLFF TGTGCCACCAGCAGCGGACCAGGGTATGAAAAACTGTTTTTT
TRBJ1-2 few TRBV5-4 14 - CASTDRSGSHGYTF TGTGCCAGCACCGATAGGTCCGGGTCCCATGGCTACACCTTC
TRBJ2-5 many TRBV20-1 15 - CSASSLMIPQETQYF TGCAGTGCTAGCAGCCTCATGATACCTCAAGAGACCCAGTACTTC
TRBJ2-5 many TRBV2 13 - CASSGNYEETQYF TGTGCCAGCAGTGGAAACTACGAAGAGACCCAGTACTTC
TRBJ1-5 many TRBV5-1 17 - CASSFSGSPYSNQPQHF TGTGCCAGCAGCTTTTCCGGCAGTCCTTATAGCAATCAGCCCCAGCATTTT
TRBJ1-1 many TRBV29-1 14 - CSVEDQGRGTEAFF TGCAGCGTTGAAGATCAGGGGAGAGGCACTGAAGCTTTCTTT
TRBJ2-3 many TRBV27 22 TRBD2 CASIGGYYSGTSGGGGTDTQYF TGTGCCAGCATAGGCGGGTACTACTCCGGGACTAGCGGGGGAGGGGGCACAGATACGCAGTATTTT